This T cell receptor (beta chain) was recorded in a study of blood T cell repertoires in COVID-19. Background on the study: From the United States, Italy and Spain came samples of acute and convalescent COVID-19. PBMCs, B-cell-depleted T cells, or T cells were the source of the cDNA or gDNA that made up the material.

CDR3 length equals 15 residues. Per the germline V gene, CDR1 is SGHTA and CDR2 is FQGNSA. The V and J ends lost 3 bases and 10 bases, in that order; junction bases with no gene match: 10. Original methodology: Nucleated cell counts were estimated from reference gene primer amplification. Measured with immunoSEQ multiplex PCR; TCRdb has only the in-frame clones, and not every one. The V and J calls and the clone size are those of that table, but D and trimming were determined from the DNA. The repertoire consists of roughly 43,000 clones, with roughly 90% occurring once and the leading ten covering approximately 8%.

The chain carries TRBV7-2 and TRBJ2-1, with TRBD1 matching over 9 bases. The sequencing sample was made of peripheral blood. The clonotype comes from a man aged 55 to 69 with active COVID-19. DNA of the CDR3: TGTGCCAGCAGCTTGACAGGGGGAAGCGGCTTCGAGCAGTTCTTC. Residues: CASSLTGGSGFEQFF.